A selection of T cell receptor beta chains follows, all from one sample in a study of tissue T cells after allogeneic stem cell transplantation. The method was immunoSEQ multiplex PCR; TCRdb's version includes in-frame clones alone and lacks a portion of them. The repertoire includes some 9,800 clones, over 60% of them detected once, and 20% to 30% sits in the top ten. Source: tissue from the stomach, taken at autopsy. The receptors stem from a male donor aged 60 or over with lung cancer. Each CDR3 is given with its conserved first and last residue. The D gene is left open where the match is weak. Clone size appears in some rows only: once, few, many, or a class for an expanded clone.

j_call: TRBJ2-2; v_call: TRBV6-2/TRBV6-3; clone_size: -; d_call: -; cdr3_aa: CASSYSRDTSEGELFF; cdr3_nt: TGTGCCAGCAGTTACTCGAGGGACACCAGCGAAGGGGAGCTGTTTTTT
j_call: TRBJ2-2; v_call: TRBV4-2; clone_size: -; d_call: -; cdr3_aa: CASSHEGAGELFF; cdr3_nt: TGTGCCAGCAGCCACGAAGGGGCCGGGGAGCTGTTTTTT
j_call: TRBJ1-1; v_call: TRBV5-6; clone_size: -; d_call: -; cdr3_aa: CASSLEAAGNTEAFF; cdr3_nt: TGTGCCAGCAGCTTGGAGGCGGCTGGAAACACTGAAGCTTTCTTT
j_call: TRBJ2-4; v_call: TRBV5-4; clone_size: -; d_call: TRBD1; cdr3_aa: CASRSGTGDKNIQYF; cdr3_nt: TGTGCCAGCAGATCCGGGACAGGGGACAAAAACATTCAGTACTTC
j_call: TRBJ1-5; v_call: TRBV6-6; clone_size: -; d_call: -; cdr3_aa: CASSYSYGDQPQHF; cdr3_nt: TGTGCCAGCAGTTACTCTTACGGGGATCAGCCCCAGCATTTT
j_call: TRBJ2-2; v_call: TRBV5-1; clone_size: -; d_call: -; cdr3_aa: CASSLHTGELFF; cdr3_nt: TGCGCCAGCAGCCTGCACACCGGGGAGCTGTTTTTT
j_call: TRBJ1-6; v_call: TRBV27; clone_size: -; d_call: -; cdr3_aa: CASSLGTYNSPLHF; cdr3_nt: TGTGCCAGCAGTTTGGGTACCTATAATTCACCCCTCCACTTT
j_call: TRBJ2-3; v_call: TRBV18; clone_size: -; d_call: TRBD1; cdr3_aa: CASSPQTGGSFTDTQYF; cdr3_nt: TGTGCCAGCTCACCACAAACAGGGGGATCCTTCACAGATACGCAGTATTTT
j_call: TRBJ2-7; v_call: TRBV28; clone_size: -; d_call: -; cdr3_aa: CASSYDSAYEQYF; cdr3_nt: TGTGCCAGCAGTTACGACAGCGCCTACGAGCAGTACTTC
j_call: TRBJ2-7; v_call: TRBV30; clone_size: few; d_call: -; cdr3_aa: CAWRLGGEQYF; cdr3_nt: TGTGCCTGGAGGCTGGGGGGCGAGCAGTACTTC
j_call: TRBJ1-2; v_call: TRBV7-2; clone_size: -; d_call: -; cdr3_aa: CASSLVGIGGYTF; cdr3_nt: TGTGCCAGCAGCTTAGTTGGCATAGGCGGCTACACCTTC
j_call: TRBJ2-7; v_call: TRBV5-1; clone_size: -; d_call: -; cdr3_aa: CASSQDAVTYEQYF; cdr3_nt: TGCGCCAGCAGCCAGGACGCGGTCACCTACGAGCAGTACTTC